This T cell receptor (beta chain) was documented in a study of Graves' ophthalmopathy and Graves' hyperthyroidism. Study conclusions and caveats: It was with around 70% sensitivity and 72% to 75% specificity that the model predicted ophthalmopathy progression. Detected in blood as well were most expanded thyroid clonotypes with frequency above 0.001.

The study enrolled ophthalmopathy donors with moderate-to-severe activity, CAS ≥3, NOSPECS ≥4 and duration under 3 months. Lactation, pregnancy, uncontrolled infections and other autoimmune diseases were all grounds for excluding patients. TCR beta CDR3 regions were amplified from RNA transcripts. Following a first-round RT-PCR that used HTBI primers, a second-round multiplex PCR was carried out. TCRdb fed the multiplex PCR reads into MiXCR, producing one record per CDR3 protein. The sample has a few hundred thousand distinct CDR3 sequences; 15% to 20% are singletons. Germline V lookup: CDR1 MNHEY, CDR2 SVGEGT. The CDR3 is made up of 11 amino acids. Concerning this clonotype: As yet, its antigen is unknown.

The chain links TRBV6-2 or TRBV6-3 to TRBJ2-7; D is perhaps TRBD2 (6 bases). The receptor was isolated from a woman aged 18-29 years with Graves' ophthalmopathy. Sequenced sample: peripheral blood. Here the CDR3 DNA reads TGTGCCAGCAGTTACTCCAGGAGGGTTGACGTC. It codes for CASSYSRRVDV.